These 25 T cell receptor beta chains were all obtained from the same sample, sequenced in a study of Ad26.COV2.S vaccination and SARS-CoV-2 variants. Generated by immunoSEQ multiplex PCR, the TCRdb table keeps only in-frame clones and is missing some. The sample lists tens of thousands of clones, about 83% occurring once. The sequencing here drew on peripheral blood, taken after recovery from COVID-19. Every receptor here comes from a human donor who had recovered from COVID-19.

CDR3 nucleotides: TGTGCCAGCAGCCCCCTAAGAGGGAGCACTGAAGCTTTCTTT. Its protein product is CASSPLRGSTEAFF. The chain carries TRBV5-8 and TRBJ1-1; D gene ambiguous. The CDR3 length is 14 residues. Germline CDR1 is SGHTS and CDR2 is YDEGEE. With 4 bases removed from V and 4 bases from J, the gap between germline ends came to 14 bases.

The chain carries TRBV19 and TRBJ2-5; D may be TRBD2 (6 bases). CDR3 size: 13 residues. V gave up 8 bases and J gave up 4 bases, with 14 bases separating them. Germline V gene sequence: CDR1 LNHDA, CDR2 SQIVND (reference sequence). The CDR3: CASGGGVGETQYF. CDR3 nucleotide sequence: TGTGCCAGTGGCGGAGGGGTGGGAGAGACCCAGTACTTC.

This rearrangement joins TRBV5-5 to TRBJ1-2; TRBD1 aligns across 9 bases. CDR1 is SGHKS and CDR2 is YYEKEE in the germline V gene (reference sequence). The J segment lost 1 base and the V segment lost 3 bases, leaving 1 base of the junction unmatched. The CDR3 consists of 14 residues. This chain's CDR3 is CASSWGQGNYGYTF. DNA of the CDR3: TGTGCCAGCAGCTGGGGACAGGGTAACTATGGCTACACCTTC.

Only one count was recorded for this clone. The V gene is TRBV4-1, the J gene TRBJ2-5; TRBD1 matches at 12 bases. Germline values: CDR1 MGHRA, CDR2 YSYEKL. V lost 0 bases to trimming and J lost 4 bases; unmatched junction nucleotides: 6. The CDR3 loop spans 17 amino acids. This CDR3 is CASSQEGQGARGETQYF. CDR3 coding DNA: TGCGCCAGCAGCCAAGAGGGACAGGGGGCAAGGGGAGAGACCCAGTACTTC.

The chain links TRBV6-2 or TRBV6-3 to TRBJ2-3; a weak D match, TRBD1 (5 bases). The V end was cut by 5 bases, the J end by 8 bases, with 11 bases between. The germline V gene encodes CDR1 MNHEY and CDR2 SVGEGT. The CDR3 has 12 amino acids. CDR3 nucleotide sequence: TGTGCCAGCAGTATCAGGGTTGGTACGCAGTATTTT. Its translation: CASSIRVGTQYF.

For the CDR3, the DNA is TGTGCTAGTGGTTTTGCTGGGGCCAACGTCCTGACTTTC. Its translation is CASGFAGANVLTF. The chain employs TRBV12-5 and TRBJ2-6; D is unresolved. V lost 3 bases, J lost 2 bases, and 2 bases lay in between. This CDR3 spans 13 amino acids. Per germline, CDR1 LGHNT and CDR2 FRNRAP. Full variable domain (remainder filled in from reference TRBV12-5 and TRBJ2-6): DARVTQTPRHKVTEMGQEVTMRCQPILGHNTVFWYRQTMMQGLELLAYFRNRAPLDDSGMPKDRFSAEMPDATLATLKIQPSEPRDSAVYFCASGFAGANVLTFGAGSRLTVL.

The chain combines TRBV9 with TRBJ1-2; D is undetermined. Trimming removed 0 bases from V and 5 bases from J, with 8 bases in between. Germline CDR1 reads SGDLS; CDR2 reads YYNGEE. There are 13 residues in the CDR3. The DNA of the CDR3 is TGTGCCAGCAGCGTAGAAAGTACTTATGGCTACACCTTC. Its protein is CASSVESTYGYTF. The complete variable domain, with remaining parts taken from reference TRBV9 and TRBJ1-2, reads DSGVTQTPKHLITATGQRVTLRCSPRSGDLSVYWYQQSLDQGLQFLIQYYNGEERAKGNILERFSAQQFPDLHSELNLSSLELGDSALYFCASSVESTYGYTFGSGTRLTVV.

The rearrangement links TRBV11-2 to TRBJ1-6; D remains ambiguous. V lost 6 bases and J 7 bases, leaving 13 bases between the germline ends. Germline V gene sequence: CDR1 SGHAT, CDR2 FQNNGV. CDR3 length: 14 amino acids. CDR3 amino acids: CASSEIKWNSPLHF. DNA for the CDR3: TGTGCCAGCAGTGAGATAAAATGGAATTCACCCCTCCACTTT.

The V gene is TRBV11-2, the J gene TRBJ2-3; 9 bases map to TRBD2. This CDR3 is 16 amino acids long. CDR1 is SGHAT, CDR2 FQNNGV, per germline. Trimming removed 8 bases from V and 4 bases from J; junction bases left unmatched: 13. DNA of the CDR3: TGTGCCAGCTCTCAAGGGGCGGGGGGGAGCTCAGATACGCAGTATTTT. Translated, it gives CASSQGAGGSSDTQYF.

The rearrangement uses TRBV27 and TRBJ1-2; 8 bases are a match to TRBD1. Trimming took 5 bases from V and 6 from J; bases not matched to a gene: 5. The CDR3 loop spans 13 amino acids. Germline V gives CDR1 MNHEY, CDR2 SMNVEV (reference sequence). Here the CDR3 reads CASSPRGRDGYTF. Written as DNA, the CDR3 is TGTGCCAGCAGTCCCAGGGGGCGGGATGGCTACACCTTC.

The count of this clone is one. In DNA, the CDR3 is TGTGCCAGCAGCCGCGGGGGTGGGCAAGAGACCCAGTACTTC. Amino acids: CASSRGGGQETQYF. V is TRBV7-2 and J is TRBJ2-5; 7 positions agree with TRBD2. Germline trimming cut 5 bases from V and 2 bases from J; bases unmatched to any gene: 5. CDR1 is SGHTA, CDR2 FQGNSA, per germline. The CDR3 is 14 residues long.

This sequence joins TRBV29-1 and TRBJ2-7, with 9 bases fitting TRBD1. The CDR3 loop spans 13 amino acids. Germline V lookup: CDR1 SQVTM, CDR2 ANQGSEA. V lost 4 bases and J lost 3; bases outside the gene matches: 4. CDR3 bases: TGCAGCGTTGGTAAGGGACAGGGCTACGAGCAGTACTTC. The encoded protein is CSVGKGQGYEQYF.

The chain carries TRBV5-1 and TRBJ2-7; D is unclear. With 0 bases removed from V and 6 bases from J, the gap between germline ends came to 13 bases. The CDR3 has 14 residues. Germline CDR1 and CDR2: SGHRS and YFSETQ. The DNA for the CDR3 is TGCGCCAGCAGCTTGGCCATTGAAGCCGGCGAGCAGTACTTC. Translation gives CASSLAIEAGEQYF.

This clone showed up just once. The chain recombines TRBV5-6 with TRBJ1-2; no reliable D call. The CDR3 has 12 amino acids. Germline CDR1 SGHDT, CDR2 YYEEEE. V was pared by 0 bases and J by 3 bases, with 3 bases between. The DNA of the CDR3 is TGTGCCAGCAGCTTGGCAGACTATGGCTACACCTTC. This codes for CASSLADYGYTF. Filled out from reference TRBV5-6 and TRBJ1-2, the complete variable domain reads DAGVTQSPTHLIKTRGQQVTLRCSPKSGHDTVSWYQQALGQGPQFIFQYYEEEERQRGNFPDRFSGHQFPNYSSELNVNALLLGDSALYLCASSLADYGYTFGSGTRLTVV.

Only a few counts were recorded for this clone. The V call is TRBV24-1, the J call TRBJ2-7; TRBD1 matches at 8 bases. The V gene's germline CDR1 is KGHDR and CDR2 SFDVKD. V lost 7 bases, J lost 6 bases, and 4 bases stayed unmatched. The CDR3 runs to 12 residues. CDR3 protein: CATRGQGGEQYF. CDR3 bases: TGTGCCACCAGAGGACAGGGTGGCGAGCAGTACTTC.

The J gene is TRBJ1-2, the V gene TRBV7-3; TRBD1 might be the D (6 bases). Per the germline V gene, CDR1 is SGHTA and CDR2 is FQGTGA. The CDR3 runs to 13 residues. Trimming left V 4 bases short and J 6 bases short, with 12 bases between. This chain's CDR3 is CASSSDRRNGYTF. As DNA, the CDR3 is TGTGCCAGCAGCTCCGACAGGAGAAATGGCTACACCTTC.

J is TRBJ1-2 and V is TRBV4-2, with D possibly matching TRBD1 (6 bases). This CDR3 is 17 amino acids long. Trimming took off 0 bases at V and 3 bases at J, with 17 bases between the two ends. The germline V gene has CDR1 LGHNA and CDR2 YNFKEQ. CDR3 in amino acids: CASSQEGHNPPYYGYTF. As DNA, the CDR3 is TGTGCCAGCAGCCAAGAGGGACATAACCCGCCCTACTATGGCTACACCTTC.

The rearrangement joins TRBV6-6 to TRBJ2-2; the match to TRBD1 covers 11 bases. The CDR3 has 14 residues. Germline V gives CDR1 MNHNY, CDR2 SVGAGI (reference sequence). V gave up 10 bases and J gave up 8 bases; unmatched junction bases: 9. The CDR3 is CATSGTGGFGELFF. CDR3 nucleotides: TGTGCCACCTCCGGGACAGGGGGATTTGGGGAGCTGTTTTTT.

In nucleotides, the CDR3 is TGTGCCAGCAGTTTTACAGAGAACTATGGCTACACCTTC. The encoded protein is CASSFTENYGYTF. The rearrangement uses TRBV6-5 and TRBJ1-2; D ambiguous. Germline lookup yields CDR1 MNHEY and CDR2 SVGAGI. This CDR3 has 13 amino acids. Trimming removed 4 bases from V and 2 bases from J, with 8 bases in between.

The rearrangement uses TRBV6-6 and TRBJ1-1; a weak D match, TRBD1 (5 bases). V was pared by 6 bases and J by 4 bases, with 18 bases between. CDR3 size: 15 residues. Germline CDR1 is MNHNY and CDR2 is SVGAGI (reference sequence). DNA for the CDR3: TGTGCCAGCAGGGAACCCGCTCAGGGTTTCACTGAAGCTTTCTTT. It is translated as CASREPAQGFTEAFF.

CDR3 in DNA: TGTGCCAGCAGTGAGAGGTTAATAGCTCAGCATACGCAGTATTTT. This codes for CASSERLIAQHTQYF. This chain links TRBV2 with TRBJ2-3; D unresolved. Germline values: CDR1 SNHLY, CDR2 FYNNEI. Trimming left V 3 bases short and J 7 bases short, with 17 bases between. This CDR3 is built from 15 residues.

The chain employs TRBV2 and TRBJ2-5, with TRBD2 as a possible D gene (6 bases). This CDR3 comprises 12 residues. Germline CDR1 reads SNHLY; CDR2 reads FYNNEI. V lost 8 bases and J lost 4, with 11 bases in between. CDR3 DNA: TGTGCCAGCTCCCGGAGGGTAGAGACCCAGTACTTC. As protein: CASSRRVETQYF. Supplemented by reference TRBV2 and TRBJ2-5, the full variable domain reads EPEVTQTPSHQVTQMGQEVILRCVPISNHLYFYWYRQILGQKVEFLVSFYNNEISEKSEIFDDQFSVERPDGSNFTLKIRSTKLEDSAMYFCASSRRVETQYFGPGTRLLVL.

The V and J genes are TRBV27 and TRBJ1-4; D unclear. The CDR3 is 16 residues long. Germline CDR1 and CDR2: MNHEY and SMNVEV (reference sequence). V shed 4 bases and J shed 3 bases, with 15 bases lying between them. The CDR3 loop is CASSYDAGRANEKLFF. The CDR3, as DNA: TGTGCCAGCAGTTATGACGCGGGGAGGGCTAATGAAAAACTGTTTTTT.

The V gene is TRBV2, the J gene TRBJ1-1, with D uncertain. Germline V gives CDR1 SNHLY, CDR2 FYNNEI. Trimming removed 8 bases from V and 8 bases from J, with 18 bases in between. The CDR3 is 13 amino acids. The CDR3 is CASFIGRETEAFF. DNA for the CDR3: TGTGCCAGCTTCATCGGGAGGGAGACAGAAGCTTTCTTT.

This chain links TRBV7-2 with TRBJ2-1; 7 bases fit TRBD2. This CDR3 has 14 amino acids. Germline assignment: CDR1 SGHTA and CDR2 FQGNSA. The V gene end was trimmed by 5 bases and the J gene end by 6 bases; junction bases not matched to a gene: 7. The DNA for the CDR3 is TGTGCCAGCAGCCTCCGAGGACTAGTCAATGAGCAGTTCTTC. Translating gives CASSLRGLVNEQFF.